What follows describes a single T cell receptor beta chain. The clone's antigen remains unknown. No clone much larger than this one lies a single base away; base qualities are absent. Participants in the prospective study were enrolled through a virtual design, were aged about 18 to 89 years, and lived in about two dozen United States geographic areas. In the prospective study, participants were assigned to cohorts based on the clinical history participants reported in a screening survey and a study questionnaire. Recovered participants in ImmuneRACE Cohort 3 were defined by two consecutive negative NP/OP PCR tests, clearance by a healthcare professional, or resolution of symptoms. Mobile phlebotomists in the prospective study collected whole blood, serum and a nasopharyngeal or oropharyngeal swab from every participant. Prospective study participants could optionally give additional blood draws and questionnaires over an approximately two-month period. Prospective study blood samples were shipped either frozen or at room temperature before DNA extraction.

V is cut by 5 bases and J by 0 bases, and the space between the germline ends is 5 bases. Including cysteine and phenylalanine, the CDR3 has 14 amino acids. The CDR3 DNA has 42 bases and is translated from base 1. CDR1 and CDR2 are drawn from the germline V gene (reference sequence): LNHNV, YYDKDF. The data derive from a study of blood T cell repertoires in COVID-19 (dated by TCRdb to the early 2020s). With regard to the full study: Samples covering the acute and convalescent phases of COVID-19 were provided by collaborators in the United States, Italy and Spain. The material from the prospective study consisted of cDNA or gDNA derived from T cells, B-cell-depleted T cells, or PBMCs. The dataset comprised deeply sampled blood TCRbeta repertoires from subjects exposed to, actively infected with, or recovered from COVID-19. A freely available public database, intended as a resource for researchers studying the immune response to SARS-CoV-2, is where the repertoires were released. The samples were drawn from the first 160 participants of the ongoing ImmuneRACE study and from 950 to 1,500 subjects provided by 6 global collaborators. Nearly every sample came with metadata listing a de-identified subject ID, COVID-19 status, age in years and sex. Where HLA class I and class II types were available, the types were taken from metadata supplied by the sample provider, not from assay-based typing. Study-wide conclusions, independent of this receptor: Clinical and demographic metadata were provided uncurated, with the amount varying by source and participant.

The immunoSEQ Assay, a bias-controlled multiplex PCR, was used to amplify TCRbeta CDR3 regions from genomic DNA. In the original analysis: Nucleated cell counts per sample were estimated from amplification of reference gene primers within the assay. To quantify the absolute abundance of each unique TCRbeta CDR3 rearrangement, sequence reads were collapsed and filtered. For each sample, productive Simpson clonality was calculated as the square root of Simpson's diversity index across productive rearrangements. This is the immuneACCESS table as TCRdb keeps it, with only in-frame sequences that have V and J called. A part of the clones is gone; compared with another copy, unresolved V genes explain less than half, and the rest is unexplained. The V and J calls and clone size come from that table; D and trimming were worked out from the DNA. The sample includes hundreds of thousands of clones, with 75% to 90% observed a single time. The ten biggest clones cover under 3% of the sample.

The source material was PBMCs or T cells enriched from blood (not recorded which). Recombination connected TRBV15 to TRBJ1-6; no D gene call is confident. The origin of this receptor is a woman between 50 and 59 years old who had recovered from COVID-19. The nucleotide sequence reads TGTGCCACCAGCGGGAGCTCCTATAATTCACCCCTCCACTTT. Its protein product is CATSGSSYNSPLHF.